The 14 T cell receptor beta chains below all came from one sample that was sequenced in a study of beta chain features in type 1 diabetes (dated by TCRdb to between 2018 and 2020). Paper-wide results and their limitations: Type 1 diabetes patients showed a moderate but significant shortening of TCRB CDR3 length in all four CD4+ subsets.

These receptors lack a known antigen. Library construction relied on the immunoSEQ multiplex PCR assay. All of the isolated RNA was reverse transcribed with the High Capacity cDNA Reverse Transcription Kit, so expressed TCRB transcripts were sequenced. Imported from immuneACCESS, the table was reduced by TCRdb to in-frame sequences with V and J called. These copies leave out some clones; in studies compared against another copy, an unresolved V gene accounts for under half, and the cause of the remainder is not known. The sample profile shows 250,000 to 350,000 clones; 13% to 15% of them were found once. Of the sample, 0.017% falls within the top ten clones. Sample: naive CD4+ T cells from blood. This sample's cell subset or site label indicates: true naive CD4+ T cells. The receptors derive from a man aged 25 to 45 with type 1 diabetes.

There are a few counts of this clone. The gene calls are TRBV11-2 and TRBJ2-7, with a weak D call TRBD1 (6 bases). CDR1 and CDR2 (germline): SGHAT, FQNNGV. V shed 1 base and J shed 3 bases, with 13 bases lying between them. This CDR3 is built from 15 residues. CDR3: CASSLGLGTFYEQYF. CDR3 DNA: TGTGCCAGCAGCTTAGGCCTCGGGACATTCTACGAGCAGTACTTC.

The count of this clone is one. This chain connects TRBV5-1 to TRBJ2-1; 7 nucleotides agree with TRBD1. CDR1 and CDR2 from the germline V gene are SGHRS and YFSETQ. The V segment lost 0 bases and the J segment 11 bases; nucleotides outside the gene matches: 11. This CDR3 contains 15 residues. Here the CDR3 DNA reads TGCGCCAGCAGCTTGGCCGAGGGGGCGGATGCCCAGCAGTTCTTC. It yields the protein CASSLAEGADAQQFF.

This clone occurred a few times. V and J are TRBV6-5 and TRBJ2-7, with D perhaps TRBD2 (5 bases). With 2 bases removed from V and 3 bases from J, the gap between germline ends came to 14 bases. Germline V gives CDR1 MNHEY, CDR2 SVGAGI. The length of the CDR3 is 15 residues. As DNA, the CDR3 is TGTGCCAGCAGTTACGGACTGGGCCCAAGCTACGAGCAGTACTTC. Protein: CASSYGLGPSYEQYF.

There are a few counts of this clone. V is TRBV27 and J is TRBJ2-6; D ambiguous. CDR3 length: 14 amino acids. V lost 6 bases, J lost 0 bases, and 6 bases lay in between. Germline V gives CDR1 MNHEY, CDR2 SMNVEV (reference sequence). This CDR3 reads CASSSYSGANVLTF. For the CDR3, the DNA is TGTGCCAGCAGCTCTTACTCTGGGGCCAACGTCCTGACTTTC.

The rearrangement uses TRBV19 and TRBJ2-1, with 7 bases fitting TRBD2. CDR3 length: 13 amino acids. V dropped 7 bases and J dropped 6; count of bases not matched to a gene: 6. CDR1 is LNHDA, CDR2 SQIVND, per germline (reference sequence). The CDR3 sequence: CASTGGRSNEQFF. The CDR3 DNA is TGTGCCAGTACTGGCGGGAGAAGCAATGAGCAGTTCTTC.

This clone was counted only a few times. This sequence joins TRBV21-1 and TRBJ2-1; the DNA was not used to check the table's D call, TRBD1. TRBV21-1 is marked as a pseudogene. The length of the CDR3 is 16 residues. The CDR3 region is CASHHRPAGGYNEQFF. The CDR3 DNA follows: TGTGCCAGCCATCATCGTCCGGCAGGTGGTTACAATGAGCAGTTCTTC.

The chain recombines TRBV29-1 with TRBJ2-5; possible D gene TRBD2, 6 bases. Trimming stripped 7 bases from V and 1 base from J, with 13 bases between. Germline V gene sequence: CDR1 SQVTM, CDR2 ANQGSEA. This CDR3 spans 13 amino acids. CDR3 sequence reads: CSARTNGQETQYF. DNA of the CDR3: TGCAGCGCCCGGACTAACGGCCAAGAGACCCAGTACTTC.

This clone came up a few times. This chain joins TRBV7-9 and TRBJ2-7; unclear D gene. V shed 2 bases and J shed 3 bases, with 5 bases lying between them. In germline, CDR1 is SEHNR, CDR2 FQNEAQ (reference sequence). The CDR3 loop spans 12 amino acids. Here the CDR3 reads CASSLISYEQYF. CDR3 bases: TGTGCCAGCAGCTTAATCAGCTACGAGCAGTACTTC.

This clone was observed a few times. The chain joins TRBV28 to TRBJ2-3; tentative D call: TRBD1 (6 bases). V was clipped by 5 bases and J by 0 bases, with 9 bases between them. The CDR3 is 14 amino acids. CDR1 is MDHEN and CDR2 is SYDVKM in the germline V gene. The CDR3 loop reads CASSKGGSTDTQYF. The CDR3 DNA sequence: TGTGCCAGCAGTAAAGGGGGAAGCACAGATACGCAGTATTTT.

This clone has only a few counts. The J gene is TRBJ1-4, the V gene TRBV4-2, with a tentative D call TRBD1 (5 bases). The CDR3 extends over 14 amino acids. The germline V gene encodes CDR1 LGHNA and CDR2 YNFKEQ. Trimming left V 8 bases short and J 0 bases short, with 10 bases between. The CDR3 region has the DNA TGTGCCAGCGTCGGGGGGGCAACTAATGAAAAACTGTTTTTT. Its translation: CASVGGATNEKLFF.

This clone has only a few counts. The CDR3 loop is CASSPTTGQGLHEQYF. CDR3 in DNA: TGTGCCAGCTCACCAACTACGGGACAGGGGCTCCACGAGCAGTACTTC. The chain recombines TRBV18 with TRBJ2-7, with 10 bases matching TRBD1. The CDR3 has 16 residues. Losses at the gene ends were 2 bases for V and 5 bases for J; bases not matched to a gene: 9. Germline V gene sequence: CDR1 KGHSH, CDR2 LQKENI.

The chain carries TRBV9 and TRBJ2-2, with TRBD2 matching over 10 bases. Germline assignment: CDR1 SGDLS and CDR2 YYNGEE. V lost 9 bases and J lost 4; bases outside the gene matches: 9. This CDR3 region has 15 residues. CDR3 sequence: CATFVLAGATGELFF. In nucleotides, the CDR3 is TGTGCCACTTTCGTCCTAGCGGGAGCCACCGGGGAGCTGTTTTTT.

The V call is TRBV9, the J call TRBJ2-2; D is unclear. The CDR3 is 13 residues long. Deletions cut 5 bases from V and 8 bases from J, with 13 bases between. The germline CDR1 and CDR2 sequences are SGDLS and YYNGEE. DNA of the CDR3: TGTGCCAGCAGTGAAGAGGTCGGTGGGGAGCTGTTTTTT. Translated: CASSEEVGGELFF.

The chain combines TRBV6-6 with TRBJ1-1; 7 bases line up with TRBD1. The CDR3 has 14 amino acids. Germline CDR1 and CDR2: MNHNY and SVGAGI (reference sequence). V was pared by 6 bases and J by 2 bases, with 6 bases of the junction left unmatched. In DNA form, the CDR3 reads TGTGCCAGCAGGGTTGGGACAGACAACACTGAAGCTTTCTTT. Its translation is CASRVGTDNTEAFF.